This T cell receptor beta chain was documented in a study of T cells in Graves' hyperthyroidism and ophthalmopathy. As for the study in general: Peripheral blood was obtained at initial diagnosis, preceding any treatment.

At least 3 on the Clinical Activity Score was recorded for ophthalmopathy patients, who also had NOSPECS grade at least 4 and duration under 3 months. Not enrolled were patients with uncontrolled infection, other autoimmune disease, pregnancy or lactation. Authors of the study amplified TCR beta CDR3 regions from RNA transcripts. The TCR CDR3 was amplified in a first-round RT-PCR using the HTBI primer set. MiXCR, run by TCRdb on the multiplex PCR reads, gives a single entry per CDR3 protein. The sample carries fewer than 750,000 distinct CDR3 sequences, roughly 15% recorded once. This clonotype was observed many times. The CDR3 is made up of 14 amino acids. The ends lost 3 bases at V and 7 bases at J; junction bases unmatched: 5.

Source material: blood. The genes are TRBV12-3 or TRBV12-4 and TRBJ2-1; 8 bases fit TRBD2. This receptor was obtained from a woman between 50 and 59 years old with Graves' ophthalmopathy. Here the CDR3 DNA reads TGTGCCAGCAGTTTTTTGCGGGAGGTGAATGAGCAGTTCTTC. It translates to CASSFLREVNEQFF.